This T cell receptor (beta chain) comes out of a study of T cell repertoires in cytomegalovirus infection. Study context: CMV infection and matching HLA type were both indicated by public TCR beta signatures.

V lost 3 bases to trimming and J lost 1 base, with 19 bases between them. The germline CDR1 and CDR2 sequences are LGHNT and FRNRAP. This CDR3 is 17 amino acids long. Study results and limitations: Ex vivo responses were dominated by HLA-C-restricted CMV-specific TCR beta clonotypes.

One entry per CDR3 protein results from TCRdb running MiXCR on the reads. The sample shows about 770,000 distinct CDR3 sequences, 25% to 30% of them seen only once. This clonotype was observed a few times. What it recognizes is unknown. This material consisted of cultured CD8+ T cells from PBMCs, taken from culture after CMV antigen stimulation. This sequence originates from a human donor in good health (CMV status not recorded). Some clones in this sample may be carry-over from other donors' samples. The chain is built from TRBV12-5 and TRBJ2-7; D possibly matches TRBD1 or TRBD2 (5 bases each). The CDR3 DNA reads TGTGCTAGTGGTTTTTTCCCCCATGGGGGTAGTTCCTACGAGCAGTACGTC. Amino acids: CASGFFPHGGSSYEQYV.